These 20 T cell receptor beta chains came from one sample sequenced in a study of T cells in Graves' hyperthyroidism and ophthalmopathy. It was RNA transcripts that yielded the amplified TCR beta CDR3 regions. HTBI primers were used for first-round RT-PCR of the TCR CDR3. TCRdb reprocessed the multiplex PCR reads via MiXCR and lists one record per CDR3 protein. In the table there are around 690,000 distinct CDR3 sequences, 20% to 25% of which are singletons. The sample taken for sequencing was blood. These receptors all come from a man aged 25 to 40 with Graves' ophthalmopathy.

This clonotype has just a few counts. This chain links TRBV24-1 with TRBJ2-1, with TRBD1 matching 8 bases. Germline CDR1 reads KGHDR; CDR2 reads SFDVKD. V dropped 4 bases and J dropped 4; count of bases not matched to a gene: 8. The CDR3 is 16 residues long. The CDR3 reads CATSDSDRGRYNEQFF. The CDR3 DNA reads TGTGCCACCAGTGACAGTGACAGGGGAAGATACAATGAGCAGTTCTTC.

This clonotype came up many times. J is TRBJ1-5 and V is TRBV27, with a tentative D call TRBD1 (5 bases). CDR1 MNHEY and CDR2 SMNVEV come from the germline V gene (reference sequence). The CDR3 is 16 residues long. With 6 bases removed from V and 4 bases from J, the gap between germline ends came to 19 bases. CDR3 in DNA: TGTGCCAGCAGATCTTCCACCGGGACTCTTAATCAGCCCCAGCATTTT. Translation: CASRSSTGTLNQPQHF.

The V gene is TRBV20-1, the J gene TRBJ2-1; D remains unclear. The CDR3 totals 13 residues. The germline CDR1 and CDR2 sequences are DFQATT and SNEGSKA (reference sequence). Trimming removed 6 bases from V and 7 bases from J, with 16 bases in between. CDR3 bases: TGCAGTGCCCCCAGAGGAATCCTGAATGAGCAGTTCTTC. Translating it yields CSAPRGILNEQFF.

The DNA for the CDR3 is TGTGCCAGCAGTGCTGGCAGTTTGTCCTACGAGCAGTACTTC. This encodes CASSAGSLSYEQYF. The rearrangement uses TRBV2 and TRBJ2-7; D gene uncertain. V lost 4 bases and J lost 1, with 11 bases in between. CDR3 length equals 14 residues. Germline assignment: CDR1 SNHLY and CDR2 FYNNEI.

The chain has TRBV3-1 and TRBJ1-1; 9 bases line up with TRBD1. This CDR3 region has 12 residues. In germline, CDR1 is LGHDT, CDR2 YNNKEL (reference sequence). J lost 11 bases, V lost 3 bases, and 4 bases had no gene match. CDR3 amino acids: CASSHGQGWAFF. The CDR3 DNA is TGTGCCAGCAGCCACGGACAGGGGTGGGCTTTCTTT.

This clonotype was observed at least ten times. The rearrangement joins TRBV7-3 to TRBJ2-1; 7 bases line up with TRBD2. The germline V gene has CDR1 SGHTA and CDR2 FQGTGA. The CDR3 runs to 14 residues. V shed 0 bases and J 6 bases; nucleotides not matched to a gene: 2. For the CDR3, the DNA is TGTGCCAGCAGCTTAACGGGAGGGTTCAATGAGCAGTTCTTC. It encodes CASSLTGGFNEQFF.

This chain's CDR3 is CASSPLWAKYEQYF. As DNA, the CDR3 is TGTGCCAGCAGCCCCCTCTGGGCCAAATACGAGCAGTACTTC. The chain joins TRBV28 to TRBJ2-7; D gene unclear. Per the germline V gene, CDR1 is MDHEN and CDR2 is SYDVKM. The CDR3 has 14 amino acids. V was pared by 6 bases and J by 4 bases, with 16 bases between.

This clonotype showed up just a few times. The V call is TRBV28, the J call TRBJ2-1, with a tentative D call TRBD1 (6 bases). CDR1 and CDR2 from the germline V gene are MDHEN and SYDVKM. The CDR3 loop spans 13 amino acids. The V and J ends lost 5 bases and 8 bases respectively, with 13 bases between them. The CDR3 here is CASSRRNRDEQFF. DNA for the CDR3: TGTGCCAGCAGTAGAAGGAACAGGGATGAGCAGTTCTTC.

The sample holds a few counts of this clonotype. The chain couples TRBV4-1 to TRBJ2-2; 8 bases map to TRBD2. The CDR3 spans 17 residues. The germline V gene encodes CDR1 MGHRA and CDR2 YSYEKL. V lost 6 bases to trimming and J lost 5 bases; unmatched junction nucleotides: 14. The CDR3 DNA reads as TGCGCCAGCAGGCCGGGTATAGCGGGAACGTGGACCGGGGAGCTGTTTTTT. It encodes CASRPGIAGTWTGELFF.

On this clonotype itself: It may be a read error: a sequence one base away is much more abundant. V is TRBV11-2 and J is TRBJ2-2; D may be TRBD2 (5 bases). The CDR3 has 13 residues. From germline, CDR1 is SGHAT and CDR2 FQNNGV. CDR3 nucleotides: TGTGCCAGCAGCTTAGATTGGACCGGGGAGCTGGTTTTT. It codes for CASSLDWTGELVF.

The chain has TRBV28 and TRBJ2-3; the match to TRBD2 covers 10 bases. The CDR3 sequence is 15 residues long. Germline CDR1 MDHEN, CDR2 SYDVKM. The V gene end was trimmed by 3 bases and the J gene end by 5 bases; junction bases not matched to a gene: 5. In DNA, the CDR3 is TGTGCCAGCAGTTTTAGCCTAGCGGGAGTAGATACGCAGTATTTT. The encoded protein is CASSFSLAGVDTQYF.

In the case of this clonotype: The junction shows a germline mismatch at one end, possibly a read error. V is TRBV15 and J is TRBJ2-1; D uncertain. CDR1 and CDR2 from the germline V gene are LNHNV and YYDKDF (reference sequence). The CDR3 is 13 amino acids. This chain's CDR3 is CATNRDRTDGQFF. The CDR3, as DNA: TGTGCCACCAACAGAGATCGGACCGACGGGCAGTTCTTC.

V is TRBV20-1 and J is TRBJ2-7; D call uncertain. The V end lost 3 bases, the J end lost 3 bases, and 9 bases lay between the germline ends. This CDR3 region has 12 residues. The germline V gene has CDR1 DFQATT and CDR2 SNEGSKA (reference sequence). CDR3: CSASEGNYEQYF. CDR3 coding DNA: TGCAGTGCTAGCGAAGGGAACTACGAGCAGTACTTC.

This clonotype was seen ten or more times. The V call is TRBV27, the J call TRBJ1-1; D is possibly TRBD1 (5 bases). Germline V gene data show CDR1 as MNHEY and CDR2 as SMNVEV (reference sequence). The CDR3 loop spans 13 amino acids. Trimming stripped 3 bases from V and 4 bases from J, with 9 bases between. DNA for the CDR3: TGTGCCAGCAGTTTCGGGGCATTCACTGAAGCTTTCTTT. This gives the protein CASSFGAFTEAFF.

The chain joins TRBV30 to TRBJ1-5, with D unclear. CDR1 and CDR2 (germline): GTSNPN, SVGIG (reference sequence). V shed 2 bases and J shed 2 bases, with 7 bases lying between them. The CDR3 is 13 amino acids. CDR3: CAWSIRGNQPQHF. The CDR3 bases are TGTGCCTGGAGTATCCGGGGCAATCAGCCCCAGCATTTT.

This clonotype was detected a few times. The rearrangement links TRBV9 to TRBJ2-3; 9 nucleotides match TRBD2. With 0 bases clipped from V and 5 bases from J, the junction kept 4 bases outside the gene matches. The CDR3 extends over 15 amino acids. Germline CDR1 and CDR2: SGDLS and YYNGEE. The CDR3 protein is CASSVASGTVDTQYF. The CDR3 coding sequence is TGTGCCAGCAGCGTAGCTAGCGGGACTGTAGATACGCAGTATTTT.

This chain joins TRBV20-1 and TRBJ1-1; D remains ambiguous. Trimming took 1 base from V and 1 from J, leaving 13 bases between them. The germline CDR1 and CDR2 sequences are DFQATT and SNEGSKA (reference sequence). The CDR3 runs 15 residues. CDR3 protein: CSARVGRVRNTEAFF. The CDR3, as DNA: TGCAGTGCTAGAGTAGGAAGGGTACGGAACACTGAAGCTTTCTTT.

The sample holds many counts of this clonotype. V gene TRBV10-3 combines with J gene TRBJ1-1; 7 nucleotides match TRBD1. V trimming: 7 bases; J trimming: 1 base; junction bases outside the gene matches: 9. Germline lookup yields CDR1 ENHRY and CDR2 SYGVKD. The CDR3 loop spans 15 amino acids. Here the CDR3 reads CAINNKGATNTEAFF. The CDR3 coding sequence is TGTGCCATCAACAATAAGGGGGCCACGAACACTGAAGCTTTCTTT.

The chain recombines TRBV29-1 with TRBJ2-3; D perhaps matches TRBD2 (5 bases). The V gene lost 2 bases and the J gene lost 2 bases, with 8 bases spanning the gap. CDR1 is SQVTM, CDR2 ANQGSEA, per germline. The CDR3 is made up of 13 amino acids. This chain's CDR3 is CSVERGYTDTQYF. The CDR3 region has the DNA TGCAGCGTTGAACGGGGATACACAGATACGCAGTATTTT.

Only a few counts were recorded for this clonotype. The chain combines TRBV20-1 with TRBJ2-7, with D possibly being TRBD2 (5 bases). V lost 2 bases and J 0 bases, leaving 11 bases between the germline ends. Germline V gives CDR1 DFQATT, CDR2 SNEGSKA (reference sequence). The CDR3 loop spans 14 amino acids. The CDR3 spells CSARSEEVSYEQYF. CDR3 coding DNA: TGCAGTGCTAGAAGTGAGGAGGTCTCCTACGAGCAGTACTTC.